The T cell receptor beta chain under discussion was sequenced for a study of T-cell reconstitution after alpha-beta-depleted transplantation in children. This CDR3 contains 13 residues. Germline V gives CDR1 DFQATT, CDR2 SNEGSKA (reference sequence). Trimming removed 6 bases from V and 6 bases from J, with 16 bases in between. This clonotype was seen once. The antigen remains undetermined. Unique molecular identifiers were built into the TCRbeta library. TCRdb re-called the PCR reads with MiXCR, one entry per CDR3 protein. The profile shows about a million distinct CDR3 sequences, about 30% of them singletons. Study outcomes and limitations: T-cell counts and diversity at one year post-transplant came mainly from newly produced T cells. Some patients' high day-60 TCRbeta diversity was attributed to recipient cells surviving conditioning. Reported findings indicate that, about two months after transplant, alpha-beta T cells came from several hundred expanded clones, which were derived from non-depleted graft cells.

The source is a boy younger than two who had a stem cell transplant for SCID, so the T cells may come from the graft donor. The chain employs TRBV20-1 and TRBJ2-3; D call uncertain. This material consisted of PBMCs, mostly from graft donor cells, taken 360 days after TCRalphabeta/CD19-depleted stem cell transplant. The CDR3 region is CSAKRYWWDTQYF. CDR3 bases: TGCAGTGCAAAACGTTATTGGTGGGATACGCAGTATTTT.